One sample yielded the 4 T cell receptor gamma chains listed below, sequenced in a study of gamma-delta chains in newborns, infants, children. With CATT, TCRdb re-called clones from the reads. Seen here are over a hundred gamma-chain clones, 93% observed once, and the top ten hold over 15%. The sequencing used blood, collected at week 4. The receptors come from a child who was a newborn, infant or young child, either healthy, febrile or measles-vaccinated (not recorded which). This table probably holds off-target reads from a library built for another chain.

This clone is a singleton in its sample. No J gene was assigned, while the V gene was called as TRGV9. The CDR3 length is 15 residues. Germline loops: CDR1 GITISATS, CDR2 ISYDGTV (reference sequence). In DNA form, the CDR3 reads TGTGCCTTTACCCCCCCTGGGCACACACACGCACAACTCTTCTTT. Its protein is CAFTPPGHTHAQLFF.

TRGV9 is the V gene, and the J gene was not called. The CDR3 covers 18 residues. Germline V CDR1 and CDR2: GITISATS, ISYDGTV (reference sequence). The CDR3 coding sequence is TGTGCCTGTGACACCGTACTGGGGGATACGCGGGTGACAGCACAACTCTTCTTT. Its translation is CACDTVLGDTRVTAQLFF.

As regards this clone: It is unclear where the CDR3 begins or ends on the DNA, so no DNA is shown, and the CDR3 is as TCRdb lists it. With the J gene uncalled, the V gene is TRGV9. The length of the CDR3 is 27 amino acids, counting both ends. Looked up from germline, CDR1 is GITISATS and CDR2 is ISYDGTV (reference sequence). The CDR3 loop reads CACDTVLGDTRSWDTRQMFFGTGIKLF.

With regard to this clone: It is unclear where the CDR3 begins or ends on the DNA, so no DNA is shown, and the CDR3 is as TCRdb lists it. No J gene was called, and the V gene is TRGV9. The CDR3 is 25 residues long, counting both termini. Germline CDR1 reads GITISATS; CDR2 reads ISYDGTV (reference sequence). The CDR3 spells CACDTTGGYSWDTRQMFFGTGIKLF.